These T cell receptor beta chains were read from a single sample in a study of shared clonotypes between healthy human individuals. The repertoire was sequenced with immunoSEQ multiplex PCR; TCRdb's copy has only in-frame clones and lacks some. The table records about 500,000 clones, 70% to 80% of them present only once. The sequenced material came from PBMCs. The receptors shown here come from a woman in her forties in good health. Some clones in this sample may be carry-over from other donors' samples. Both conserved end residues are part of each CDR3. A D gene is named only where the DNA matches it firmly. Clone sizes are given selectively: once, few, many, or a class where the clone is expanded.

J	V	D	size	length	CDR3	DNA
TRBJ1-4	TRBV7-9	NA	few	16	CASSLGEGSSGEKLFF	TGTGCCAGCAGCTTAGGGGAGGGGAGCTCTGGTGAAAAACTGTTTTTT
TRBJ2-7	TRBV19	NA	NA	14	CASSPWTEPYEQYF	TGTGCCAGTAGTCCGTGGACGGAACCCTACGAGCAGTACTTC
TRBJ2-7	TRBV7-8	TRBD1	NA	14	CASSRTGKTYEQYF	TGTGCCAGCAGCCGGACAGGAAAGACGTACGAGCAGTACTTC
TRBJ2-2	TRBV7-9	NA	NA	13	CASGELNTGELFF	TGTGCCAGCGGAGAACTCAACACCGGGGAGCTGTTTTTT
TRBJ1-1	TRBV14	NA	NA	14	CASSPPQGRSEAFF	TGTGCCAGCAGCCCCCCCCAAGGGCGGTCTGAAGCTTTCTTT
TRBJ1-2	TRBV6-6	NA	few	13	CASSYPGRYGYTF	TGTGCCAGCAGTTACCCCGGACGTTATGGCTACACCTTC
TRBJ2-7	TRBV28	NA	NA	13	CASSLGSAYEQYF	TGTGCCAGCAGTCTCGGGTCCGCCTACGAGCAGTACTTC
TRBJ2-1	TRBV27	TRBD1	NA	14	CASSPGQGPNEQFF	TGTGCCAGCAGTCCGGGACAGGGTCCGAATGAGCAGTTCTTC
TRBJ2-1	TRBV18	TRBD1	NA	15	CASSLDRGAYNEQFF	TGTGCCAGCTCACTGGACAGGGGGGCGTACAATGAGCAGTTCTTC
TRBJ2-1	TRBV4-3	NA	NA	14	CASSQLLGDNEQFF	TGCGCCAGCAGCCAGCTACTAGGGGACAATGAGCAGTTCTTC
TRBJ2-7	TRBV6-1	TRBD1	NA	15	CASSERDRVYNEQYF	TGTGCCAGCAGTGAACGGGACAGGGTATACAACGAGCAGTACTTC
TRBJ1-1	TRBV28	NA	NA	13	CASNDNSNTEAFF	TGTGCCAGTAACGACAACTCGAACACTGAAGCTTTCTTT
TRBJ2-3	TRBV10-1	NA	NA	14	CASSQRGSTDTQYF	TGCGCCAGCAGCCAACGGGGGAGCACAGATACGCAGTATTTT
TRBJ1-2	TRBV23-1	NA	NA	14	CASSQSGGPCGYTF	TGCGCCAGCAGTCAATCCGGGGGCCCCTGTGGCTACACCTTC
TRBJ2-2	TRBV4-3	NA	NA	14	CASSHIANTGELFF	TGCGCCAGCAGCCATATAGCGAACACCGGGGAGCTGTTTTTT
TRBJ2-2	TRBV27	NA	NA	14	CASSKGEGAGELFF	TGTGCCAGCAGTAAGGGGGAAGGGGCCGGGGAGCTGTTTTTT
TRBJ2-7	TRBV15	TRBD2	NA	15	CATSRASGGSFVQYF	TGTGCCACCAGCAGAGCTAGCGGGGGCTCTTTTGTGCAGTACTTC
TRBJ1-4	TRBV4-1	NA	NA	14	CASTPGSDNEKLFF	TGCGCCAGCACCCCGGGAAGTGACAATGAAAAACTGTTTTTT
TRBJ2-7	TRBV6-1	NA	many	13	CASNLDRIYEQYF	TGTGCCAGCAACCTAGACAGGATCTACGAGCAGTACTTC
TRBJ1-3	TRBV6-1	TRBD1	many	15	CASRDRDDSGNTIYF	TGTGCCAGCCGAGACAGGGACGACTCTGGAAACACCATATATTTT
TRBJ2-7	TRBV5-4	NA	NA	14	CASSLDVGPYEQYF	TGTGCCAGCAGTCTTGACGTAGGTCCCTACGAGCAGTACTTC
TRBJ2-7	TRBV7-2	TRBD1	many	16	CASSLPRDSRAYEQYF	TGTGCCAGCAGCTTACCACGGGACAGCAGGGCCTACGAGCAGTACTTC
TRBJ2-7	TRBV15	TRBD2	NA	16	CATSRGLAGAWYEQYF	TGTGCCACCAGCAGAGGCCTAGCGGGAGCGTGGTACGAGCAGTACTTC
TRBJ2-2	TRBV19	NA	NA	14	CASSPHQGTGELFF	TGTGCCAGTAGTCCACACCAGGGGACCGGGGAGCTGTTTTTT
TRBJ1-4	TRBV2	NA	NA	14	CASREGRENEKLFF	TGTGCCAGCAGAGAGGGACGGGAAAATGAAAAACTGTTTTTT
TRBJ2-4	TRBV18	TRBD1	NA	15	CASSRGQLAKNIQYF	TGTGCCAGCTCACGGGGACAGTTAGCCAAAAACATTCAGTACTTC
TRBJ2-2	TRBV19	TRBD1	NA	14	CASAGQGDHGELFF	TGTGCCAGTGCCGGACAGGGGGATCACGGGGAGCTGTTTTTT
TRBJ2-1	TRBV18	NA	few	13	CASSPVVDNEQFF	TGTGCCAGCTCACCGGTAGTAGACAATGAGCAGTTCTTC
TRBJ2-7	TRBV7-2	NA	NA	14	CASSPPGGTYEQYF	TGTGCCAGCAGCCCACCGGGCGGGACCTACGAGCAGTACTTC
TRBJ2-7	TRBV19	TRBD1	NA	13	CASRGQASYEQYF	TGTGCCAGTAGGGGACAGGCCTCCTACGAGCAGTACTTC
TRBJ2-1	TRBV7-7	NA	NA	14	CASSLWENGNEQFF	TGTGCTAGCAGCTTATGGGAGAATGGCAATGAGCAGTTCTTC
TRBJ1-1	TRBV10-2	TRBD1	few	14	CASSRQGSTPEAFF	TGCGCCAGTTCCCGACAGGGAAGCACCCCTGAAGCTTTCTTT
TRBJ2-5	TRBV25-1	NA	NA	13	CASSESSQETQYF	TGTGCCAGCAGTGAATCCTCCCAAGAGACCCAGTACTTC
TRBJ1-2	TRBV29-1	TRBD1	NA	13	CSVDRGSNYGYTF	TGCAGCGTTGACAGGGGGTCTAACTATGGCTACACCTTC
TRBJ1-1	TRBV30	NA	NA	13	CARSGQGHTEAFF	TGTGCCCGGAGTGGTCAGGGGCACACTGAAGCTTTCTTT
TRBJ2-7	TRBV29-1	NA	NA	12	CSVEQTNYEQYF	TGCAGCGTTGAGCAGACAAACTACGAGCAGTACTTC
TRBJ2-5	TRBV15	TRBD2	NA	15	CATSRDVGSGETQYF	TGTGCCACCAGCAGAGATGTAGGTAGCGGGGAGACCCAGTACTTC
TRBJ1-5	TRBV5-8	NA	NA	11	CASSLDQPQHF	TGTGCCAGCAGCTTGGATCAGCCCCAGCATTTT
TRBJ1-1	TRBV29-1	TRBD1	NA	18	CSVESLRVKGAKGTEAFF	TGCAGCGTTGAGAGTCTCAGGGTTAAGGGGGCGAAGGGAACTGAAGCTTTCTTT
TRBJ2-7	TRBV27	TRBD1	NA	13	CASSFTGGYEQYF	TGTGCCAGCAGTTTTACAGGGGGATACGAGCAGTACTTC
TRBJ2-4	TRBV6-6	TRBD2	many	14	CASSSGTRVGIQYF	TGTGCCAGCAGCTCCGGGACTAGGGTCGGCATTCAGTACTTC
TRBJ2-3	TRBV4-1	TRBD2	NA	19	CASSQTGTSGRALSDTQYF	TGCGCCAGCAGCCAGACCGGGACTAGCGGGAGGGCCCTGTCAGATACGCAGTATTTT
TRBJ1-2	TRBV5-1	NA	NA	16	CASSLDVAGMGYGYTF	TGCGCCAGCAGCTTGGATGTCGCGGGGATGGGCTATGGCTACACCTTC
TRBJ2-7	TRBV7-3	TRBD2	NA	16	CASSLMGGTSVGEQYF	TGTGCCAGCAGCTTAATGGGGGGGACTAGTGTCGGCGAGCAGTACTTC
TRBJ1-2	TRBV27	TRBD1	many	15	CASSPSWTGNYGYTF	TGTGCCAGCAGTCCGTCGTGGACAGGGAACTATGGCTACACCTTC
TRBJ2-7	TRBV27	TRBD1	NA	16	CASSLGGQGWYYEQYF	TGTGCCAGCAGTTTAGGCGGACAGGGTTGGTACTACGAGCAGTACTTC
TRBJ2-2	TRBV18	NA	few	15	CASSPSEGPPGELFF	TGTGCCAGCTCACCTAGTGAGGGGCCCCCCGGGGAGCTGTTTTTT
TRBJ2-1	TRBV15	TRBD2	once	16	CATSREGLAGNNEQFF	TGTGCCACCAGCAGAGAAGGACTAGCGGGCAACAATGAGCAGTTCTTC